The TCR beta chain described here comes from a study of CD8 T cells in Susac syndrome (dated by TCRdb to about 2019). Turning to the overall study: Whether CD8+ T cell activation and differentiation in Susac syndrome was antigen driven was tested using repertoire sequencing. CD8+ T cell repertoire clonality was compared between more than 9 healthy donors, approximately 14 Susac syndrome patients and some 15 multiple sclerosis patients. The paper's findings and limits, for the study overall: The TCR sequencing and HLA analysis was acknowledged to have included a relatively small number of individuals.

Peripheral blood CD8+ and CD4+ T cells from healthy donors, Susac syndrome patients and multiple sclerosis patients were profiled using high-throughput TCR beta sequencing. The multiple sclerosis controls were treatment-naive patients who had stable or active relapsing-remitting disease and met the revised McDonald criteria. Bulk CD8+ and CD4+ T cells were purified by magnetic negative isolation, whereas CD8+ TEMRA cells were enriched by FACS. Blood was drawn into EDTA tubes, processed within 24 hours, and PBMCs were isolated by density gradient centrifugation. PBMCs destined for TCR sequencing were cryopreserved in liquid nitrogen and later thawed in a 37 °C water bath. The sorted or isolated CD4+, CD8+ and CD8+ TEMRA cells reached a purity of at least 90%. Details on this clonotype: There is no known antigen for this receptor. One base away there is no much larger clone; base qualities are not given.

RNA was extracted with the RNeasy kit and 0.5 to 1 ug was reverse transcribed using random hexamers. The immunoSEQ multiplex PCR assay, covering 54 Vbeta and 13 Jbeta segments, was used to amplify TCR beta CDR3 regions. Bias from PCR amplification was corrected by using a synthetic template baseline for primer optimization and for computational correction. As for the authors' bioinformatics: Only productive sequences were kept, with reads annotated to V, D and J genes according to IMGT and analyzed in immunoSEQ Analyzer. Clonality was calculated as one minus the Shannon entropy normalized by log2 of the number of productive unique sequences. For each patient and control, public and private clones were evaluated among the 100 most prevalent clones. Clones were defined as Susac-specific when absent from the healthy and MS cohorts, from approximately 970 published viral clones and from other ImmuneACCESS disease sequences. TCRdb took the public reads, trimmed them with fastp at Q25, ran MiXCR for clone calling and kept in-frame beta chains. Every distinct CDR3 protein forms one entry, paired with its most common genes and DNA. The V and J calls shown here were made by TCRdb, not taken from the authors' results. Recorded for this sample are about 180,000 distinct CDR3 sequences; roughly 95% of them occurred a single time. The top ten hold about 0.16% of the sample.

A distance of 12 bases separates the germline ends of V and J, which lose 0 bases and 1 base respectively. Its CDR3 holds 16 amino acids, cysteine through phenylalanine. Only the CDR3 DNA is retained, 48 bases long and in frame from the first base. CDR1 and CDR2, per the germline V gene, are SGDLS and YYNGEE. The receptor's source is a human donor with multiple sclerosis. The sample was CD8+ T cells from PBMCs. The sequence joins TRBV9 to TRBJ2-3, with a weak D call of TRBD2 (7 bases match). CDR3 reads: CASSVEGGAGTDTQYF. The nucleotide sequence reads TGTGCCAGCAGCGTAGAAGGGGGGGCCGGCACAGATACGCAGTATTTT.